This entry describes one T cell receptor (beta chain). Its antigen is as yet unknown. It differs at one base from a far larger clone, so likely a read error. The sample belongs to a study of shared clonotypes between healthy human individuals. This CDR3 has 11 residues. Germline V gene sequence: CDR1 MGHDK, CDR2 SYGVNS. V was shortened by 3 bases and J by 8 bases, with 7 bases between the two germline ends. Execution of the assay was at deep level. The method was immunoSEQ multiplex PCR; TCRdb's version includes in-frame clones alone and lacks a portion of them. The sample includes about half a million clones, 81% of them seen just once. Study-level results: With few donors, the genetic and exposure-history diversity represented was limited. It was expected that sequencing depth would affect clonotype sharing among donors.

The chain has TRBV25-1 and TRBJ2-5; D is ambiguous. The source material was PBMCs. The receptor was derived from a woman in her thirties or forties in good health. Some clones in this sample may be carry-over from other donors' samples. The CDR3 sequence: CASSEGCTQYF. Here the CDR3 DNA reads TGTGCCAGCAGTGAGGGATGTACCCAGTACTTC.